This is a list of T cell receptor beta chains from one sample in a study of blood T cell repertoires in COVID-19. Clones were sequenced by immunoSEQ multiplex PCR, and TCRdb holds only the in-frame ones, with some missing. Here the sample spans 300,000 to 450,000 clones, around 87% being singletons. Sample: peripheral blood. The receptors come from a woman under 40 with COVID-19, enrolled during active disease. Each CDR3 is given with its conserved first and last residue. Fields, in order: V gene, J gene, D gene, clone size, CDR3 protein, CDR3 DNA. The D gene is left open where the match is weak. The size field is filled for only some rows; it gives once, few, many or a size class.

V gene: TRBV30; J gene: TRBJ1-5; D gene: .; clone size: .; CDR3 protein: CAWGGEVSNQPQHF; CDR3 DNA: TGTGCCTGGGGGGGAGAGGTTAGCAATCAGCCCCAGCATTTT
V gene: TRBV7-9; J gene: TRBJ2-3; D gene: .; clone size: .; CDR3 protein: CASSPYTDTQYF; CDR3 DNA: TGTGCCAGCAGCCCGTACACAGATACGCAGTATTTT
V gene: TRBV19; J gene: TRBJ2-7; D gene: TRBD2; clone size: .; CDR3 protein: CASSVGLAGGRVYEQYF; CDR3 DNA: TGTGCCAGTAGTGTCGGACTAGCGGGAGGCCGGGTTTACGAGCAGTACTTC
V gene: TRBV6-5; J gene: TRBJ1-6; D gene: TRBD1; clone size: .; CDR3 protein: CASSLTGLSPLHF; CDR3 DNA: TGTGCCAGCAGCCTGACAGGGTTGTCACCCCTCCACTTT
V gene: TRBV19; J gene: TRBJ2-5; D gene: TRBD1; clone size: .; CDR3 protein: CASTRTGAYQETQYF; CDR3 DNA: TGTGCCAGTACGAGGACAGGGGCGTACCAAGAGACCCAGTACTTC
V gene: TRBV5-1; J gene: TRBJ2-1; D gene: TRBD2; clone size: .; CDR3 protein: CASSSGLAGLRNEQFF; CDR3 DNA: TGCGCCAGCAGCTCTGGCCTAGCGGGCCTCCGCAATGAGCAGTTCTTC
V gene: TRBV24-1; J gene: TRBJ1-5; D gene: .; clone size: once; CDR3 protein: CATSDPNQPQHF; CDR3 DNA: TGTGCCACCAGTGACCCAAATCAGCCCCAGCATTTT
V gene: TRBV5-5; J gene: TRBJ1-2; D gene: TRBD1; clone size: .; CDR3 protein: CASSLAGGSYGYTF; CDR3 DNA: TGTGCCAGCAGCTTAGCAGGGGGAAGTTATGGCTACACCTTC
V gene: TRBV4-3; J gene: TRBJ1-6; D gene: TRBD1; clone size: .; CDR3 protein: CASSRTGGAGYSPLHF; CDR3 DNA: TGCGCCAGCAGCCGAACAGGGGGCGCAGGGTATTCACCCCTCCACTTT
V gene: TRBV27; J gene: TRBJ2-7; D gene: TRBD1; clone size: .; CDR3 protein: CASSPWTGHEQYF; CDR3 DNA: TGTGCCAGCAGTCCCTGGACAGGGCACGAGCAGTACTTC
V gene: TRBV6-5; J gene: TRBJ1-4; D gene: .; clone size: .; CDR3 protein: CASSLTTRANEKLFF; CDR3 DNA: TGTGCCAGCAGTCTGACCACCCGGGCTAATGAAAAACTGTTTTTT
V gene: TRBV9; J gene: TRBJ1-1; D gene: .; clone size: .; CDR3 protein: CASSVEGDYRGTEAFF; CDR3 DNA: TGTGCCAGCAGCGTAGAGGGGGACTACCGGGGGACTGAAGCTTTCTTT
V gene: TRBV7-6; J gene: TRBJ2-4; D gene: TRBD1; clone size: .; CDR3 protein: CASSSSSSGGRIQYF; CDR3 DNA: TGTGCCAGCAGCTCAAGCTCCTCAGGGGGCCGCATTCAGTACTTC
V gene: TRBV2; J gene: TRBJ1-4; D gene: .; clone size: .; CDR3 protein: CASSVVGVNEKLFF; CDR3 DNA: TGTGCCAGCAGTGTAGTGGGCGTAAATGAAAAACTGTTTTTT
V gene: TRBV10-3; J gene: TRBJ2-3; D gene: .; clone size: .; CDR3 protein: CAISESTSLDTQYF; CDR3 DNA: TGTGCCATCAGTGAGTCTACTAGCCTCGATACGCAGTATTTT
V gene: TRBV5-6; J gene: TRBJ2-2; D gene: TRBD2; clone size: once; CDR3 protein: CASSTAGGPKKNTGELFF; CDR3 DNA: TGTGCCAGCAGCACAGCGGGAGGGCCGAAGAAAAACACCGGGGAGCTGTTTTTT
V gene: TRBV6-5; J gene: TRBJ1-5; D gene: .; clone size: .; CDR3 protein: CASSYFTGDQPQHF; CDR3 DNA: TGTGCCAGCAGTTACTTTACAGGTGATCAGCCCCAGCATTTT
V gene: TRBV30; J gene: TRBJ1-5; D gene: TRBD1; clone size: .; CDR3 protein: CACNSDRDQPQHF; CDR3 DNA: TGTGCCTGCAATTCGGACAGGGATCAGCCCCAGCATTTT
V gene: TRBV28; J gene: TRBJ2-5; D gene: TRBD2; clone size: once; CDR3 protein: CASSFGLAPETQYF; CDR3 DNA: TGTGCCAGCAGTTTTGGACTAGCCCCAGAGACCCAGTACTTC
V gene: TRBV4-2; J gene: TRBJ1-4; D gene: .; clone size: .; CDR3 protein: CASSQEDSATNEKLFF; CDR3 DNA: TGTGCCAGCAGCCAAGAGGACAGCGCAACTAATGAAAAACTGTTTTTT
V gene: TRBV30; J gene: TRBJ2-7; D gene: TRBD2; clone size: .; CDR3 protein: CAWTLAGDPSSYEQYF; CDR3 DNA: TGTGCCTGGACCCTAGCGGGGGACCCGAGCTCCTACGAGCAGTACTTC
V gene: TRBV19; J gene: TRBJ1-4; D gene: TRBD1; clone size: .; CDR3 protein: CASSARGRNNEKLFF; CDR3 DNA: TGTGCCAGTAGCGCCAGGGGGCGGAATAATGAAAAACTGTTTTTT
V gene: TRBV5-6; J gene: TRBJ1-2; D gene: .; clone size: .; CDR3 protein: CASSLEAGFGYTF; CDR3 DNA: TGTGCCAGCAGCTTGGAGGCGGGGTTCGGCTACACCTTC
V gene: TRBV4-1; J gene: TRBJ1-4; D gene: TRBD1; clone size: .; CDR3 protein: CASGTGGGPREKLFF; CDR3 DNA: TGCGCCAGCGGGACAGGGGGCGGCCCTCGCGAAAAACTGTTTTTT
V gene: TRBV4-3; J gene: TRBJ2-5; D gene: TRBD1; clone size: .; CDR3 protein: CASSQGQGYQETQYF; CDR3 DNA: TGCGCCAGCAGCCAAGGACAGGGTTACCAAGAGACCCAGTACTTC
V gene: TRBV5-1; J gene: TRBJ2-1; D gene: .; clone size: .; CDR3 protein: CASSLGIDWYNEQFF; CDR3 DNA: TGCGCCAGCAGCTTGGGCATAGACTGGTACAATGAGCAGTTCTTC
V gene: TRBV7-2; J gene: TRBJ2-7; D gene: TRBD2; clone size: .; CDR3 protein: CASSSVSGFSYEQYF; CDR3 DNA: TGTGCCAGCAGCTCTGTTAGCGGGTTCTCCTACGAGCAGTACTTC
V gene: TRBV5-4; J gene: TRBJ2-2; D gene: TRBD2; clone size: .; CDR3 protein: CASSLGGRANTGELFF; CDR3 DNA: TGTGCCAGCAGCTTGGGAGGGAGGGCCAACACCGGGGAGCTGTTTTTT
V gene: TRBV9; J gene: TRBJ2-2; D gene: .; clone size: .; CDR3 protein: CASSVTAGVGTGELFF; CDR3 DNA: TGTGCCAGCAGCGTAACGGCAGGGGTAGGGACCGGGGAGCTGTTTTTT
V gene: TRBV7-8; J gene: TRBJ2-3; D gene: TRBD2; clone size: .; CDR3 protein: CASSARRTSGRGRTDTQYF; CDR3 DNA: TGTGCCAGCAGCGCAAGAAGGACTAGCGGGAGAGGGAGGACAGATACGCAGTATTTT
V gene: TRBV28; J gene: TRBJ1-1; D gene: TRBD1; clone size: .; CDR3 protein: CASSASTGLGTEAFF; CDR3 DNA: TGTGCCAGCAGTGCTTCGACAGGGCTGGGCACTGAAGCTTTCTTT
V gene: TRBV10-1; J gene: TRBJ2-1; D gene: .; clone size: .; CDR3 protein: CASSGSDSSYNEQFF; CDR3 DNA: TGCGCCAGCAGTGGCTCGGACAGCTCCTACAATGAGCAGTTCTTC
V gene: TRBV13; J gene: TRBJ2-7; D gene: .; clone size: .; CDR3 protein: CASSLPAGTGEQYF; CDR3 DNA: TGTGCCAGCAGCTTACCCGCAGGAACGGGGGAGCAGTACTTC
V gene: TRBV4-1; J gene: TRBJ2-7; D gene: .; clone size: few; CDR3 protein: CASSQDRGRRSYEQYF; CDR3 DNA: TGCGCCAGCAGCCAAGATAGGGGGAGACGCTCCTACGAGCAGTACTTC
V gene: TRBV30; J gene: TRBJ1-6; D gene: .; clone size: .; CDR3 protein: CAWSVTRVDSPLHF; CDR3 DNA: TGTGCCTGGAGTGTAACCAGGGTTGATTCACCCCTCCACTTT
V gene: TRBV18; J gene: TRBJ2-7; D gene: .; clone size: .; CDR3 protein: CASSPLAEAYEQYF; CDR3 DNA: TGTGCCAGCTCACCGTTAGCGGAAGCCTACGAGCAGTACTTC
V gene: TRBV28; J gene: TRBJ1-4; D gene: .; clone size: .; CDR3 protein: CASSLSSRGEKLFF; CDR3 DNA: TGTGCCAGCAGTTTGAGCTCTAGGGGAGAAAAACTGTTTTTT
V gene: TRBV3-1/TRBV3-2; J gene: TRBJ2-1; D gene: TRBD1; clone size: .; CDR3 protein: CASSLGTGGNEQFF; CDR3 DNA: TGTGCCAGCAGCCTCGGGACAGGAGGGAATGAGCAGTTCTTC
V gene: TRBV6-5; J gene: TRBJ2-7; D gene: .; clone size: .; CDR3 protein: CASSRGSYEQYF; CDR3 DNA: TGTGCCAGCAGCAGGGGATCCTACGAGCAGTACTTC
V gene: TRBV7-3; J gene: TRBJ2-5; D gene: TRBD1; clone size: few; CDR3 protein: CASSPTGLKETQYF; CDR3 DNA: TGTGCCAGCAGCCCGACAGGGTTGAAAGAGACCCAGTACTTC
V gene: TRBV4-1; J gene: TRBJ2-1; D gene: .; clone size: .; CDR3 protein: CASSHPGDGSSYNEQFF; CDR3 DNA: TGCGCCAGCAGCCACCCGGGGGACGGGAGCTCCTACAATGAGCAGTTCTTC
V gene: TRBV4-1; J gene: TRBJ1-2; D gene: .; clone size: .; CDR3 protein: CASSQGLGVGYGYTF; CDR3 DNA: TGCGCCAGCAGCCAAGGTTTAGGGGTAGGCTATGGCTACACCTTC
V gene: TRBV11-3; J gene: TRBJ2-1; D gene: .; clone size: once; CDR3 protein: CASSSGAERSSYNEQFF; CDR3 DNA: TGTGCCAGCAGCTCCGGTGCCGAGCGGAGCTCCTACAATGAGCAGTTCTTC
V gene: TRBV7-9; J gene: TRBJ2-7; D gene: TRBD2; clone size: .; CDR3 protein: CASSDSGTYEQYF; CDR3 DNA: TGTGCCAGCAGCGATAGCGGGACTTACGAGCAGTACTTC
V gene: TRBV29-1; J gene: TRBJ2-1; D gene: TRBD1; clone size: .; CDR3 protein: CSVERGTGEYNEQFF; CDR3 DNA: TGCAGCGTTGAAAGGGGGACAGGGGAGTACAATGAGCAGTTCTTC
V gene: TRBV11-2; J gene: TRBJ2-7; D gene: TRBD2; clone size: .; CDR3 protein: CASSLTSGASYEQYF; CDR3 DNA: TGTGCCAGCAGCTTGACTAGCGGAGCCTCCTACGAGCAGTACTTC
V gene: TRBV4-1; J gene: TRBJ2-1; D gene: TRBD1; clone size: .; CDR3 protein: CASSQTPGGTYNEQFF; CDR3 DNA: TGCGCCAGCAGCCAAACCCCAGGGGGCACCTACAATGAGCAGTTCTTC
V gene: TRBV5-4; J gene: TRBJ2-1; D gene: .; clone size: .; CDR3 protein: CASSLETGGAYNEQFF; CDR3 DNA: TGTGCCAGCAGCTTGGAGACGGGCGGGGCCTACAATGAGCAGTTCTTC
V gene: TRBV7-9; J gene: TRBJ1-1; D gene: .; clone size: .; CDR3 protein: CASSFSVNTEAFF; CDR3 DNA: TGTGCCAGCAGCTTCTCCGTGAACACTGAAGCTTTCTTT
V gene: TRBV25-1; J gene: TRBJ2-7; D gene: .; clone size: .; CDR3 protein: CASSDPFSYEQYF; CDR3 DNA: TGTGCCAGCAGTGACCCCTTCTCCTACGAGCAGTACTTC
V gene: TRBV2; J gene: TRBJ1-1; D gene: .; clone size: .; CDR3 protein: CASNQGGSTEAFF; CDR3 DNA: TGTGCCAGCAATCAGGGAGGGAGTACTGAAGCTTTCTTT
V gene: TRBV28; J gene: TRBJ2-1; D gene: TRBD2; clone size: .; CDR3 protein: CASSVEAGVREQFF; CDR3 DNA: TGTGCCAGCAGTGTTGAAGCGGGAGTAAGGGAGCAGTTCTTC
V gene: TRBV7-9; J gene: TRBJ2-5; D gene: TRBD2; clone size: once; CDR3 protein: CASSPGLAGETQYF; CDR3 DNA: TGTGCCAGCAGTCCGGGACTAGCGGGAGAGACCCAGTACTTC
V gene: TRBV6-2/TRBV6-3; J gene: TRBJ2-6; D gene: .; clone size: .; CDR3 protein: CASSFPRGPGANVLTF; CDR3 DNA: TGTGCCAGCAGTTTCCCTCGGGGTCCGGGGGCCAACGTCCTGACTTTC